The following is a T cell receptor (beta chain) sequence with its context. V lost 1 base and J lost 11, with 29 bases in between. This CDR3 is built from 18 residues. Germline V gene data show CDR1 as MNHNS and CDR2 as SASEGT. These data are taken from a study of blood T cell repertoires in COVID-19. In the study overall: Sites in the United States, Italy and Spain provided acute and convalescent COVID-19 samples. In each case, the material was cDNA or gDNA derived from T cells, B-cell-depleted T cells, or PBMCs.

Under the authors' procedure: Cell counts per sample came from amplifying reference gene primers. Method: immunoSEQ multiplex PCR; TCRdb's copy keeps in-frame clones and lacks some. V and J calls and clone size are as listed in that table; D and trimming were resolved from the DNA. The sample comprises hundreds of thousands of clones, approximately 85% of which are singletons, and around 0.8% rests with the top ten. What was sequenced was peripheral blood. The V gene is TRBV6-1, the J gene TRBJ1-1, with D possibly matching TRBD1 (6 bases). The source of this sequence is a young woman with acute or convalescent COVID-19. The CDR3 sequence is CASSEEGGTRIFDKVAFF. The CDR3 region has the DNA TGTGCCAGCAGTGAAGAGGGAGGGACAAGGATCTTCGACAAGGTGGCTTTCTTT.